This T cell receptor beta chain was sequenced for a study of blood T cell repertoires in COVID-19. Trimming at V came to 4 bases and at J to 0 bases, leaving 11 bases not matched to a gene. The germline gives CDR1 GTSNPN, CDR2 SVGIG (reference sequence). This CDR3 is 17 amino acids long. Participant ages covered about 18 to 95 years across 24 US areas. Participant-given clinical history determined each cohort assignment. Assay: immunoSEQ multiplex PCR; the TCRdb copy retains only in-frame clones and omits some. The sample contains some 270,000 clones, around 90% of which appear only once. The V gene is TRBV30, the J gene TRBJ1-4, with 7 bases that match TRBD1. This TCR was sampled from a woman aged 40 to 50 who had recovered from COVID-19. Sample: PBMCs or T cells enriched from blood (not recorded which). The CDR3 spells CAWKVWTGGSTNEKLFF. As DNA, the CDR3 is TGTGCCTGGAAGGTTTGGACAGGAGGATCAACTAATGAAAAACTGTTTTTT.